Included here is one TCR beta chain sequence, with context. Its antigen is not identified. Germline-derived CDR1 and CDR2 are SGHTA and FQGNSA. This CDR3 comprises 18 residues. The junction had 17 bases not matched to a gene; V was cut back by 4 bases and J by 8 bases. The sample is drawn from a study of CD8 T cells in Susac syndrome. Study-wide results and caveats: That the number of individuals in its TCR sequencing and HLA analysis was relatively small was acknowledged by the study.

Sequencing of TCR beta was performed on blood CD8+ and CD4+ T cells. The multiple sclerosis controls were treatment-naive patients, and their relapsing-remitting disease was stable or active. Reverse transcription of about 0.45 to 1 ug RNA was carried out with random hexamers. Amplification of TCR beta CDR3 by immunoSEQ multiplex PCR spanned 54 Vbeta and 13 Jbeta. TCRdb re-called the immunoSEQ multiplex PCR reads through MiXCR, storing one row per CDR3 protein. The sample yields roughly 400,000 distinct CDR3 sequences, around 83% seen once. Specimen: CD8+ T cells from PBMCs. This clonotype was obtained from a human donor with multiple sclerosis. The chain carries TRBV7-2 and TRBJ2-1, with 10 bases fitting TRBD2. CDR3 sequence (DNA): TGTGCCAGCAGCTCCACATCGGGGAGGGGACTAGCGTTCTATGAGCAGTTCTTC. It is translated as CASSSTSGRGLAFYEQFF.